This TCR beta chain was captured in a study of cytomegalovirus exposure and HLA in healthy donors. V lost 4 bases, J lost 4 bases, and 7 bases stayed unmatched. CDR1 and CDR2 (germline): LGHNA, YNFKEQ. This CDR3 region has 14 residues. Primers: 60 Vbeta forward and 13 Jbeta reverse. TCRdb's table, derived via immunoSEQ multiplex PCR, lists solely in-frame clones and lacks some. Seen here are fewer than 200,000 clones, approximately 78% observed once, and the top ten hold around 2.3%. The source material was PBMCs. The chain employs TRBV4-2 and TRBJ2-7; 7 bases are shared with TRBD2. This sequence was found in a human donor in good health. The CDR3 bases are TGTGCCAGCAGCCTTCCGCAGCGGGGTTACGAGCAGTACTTC. It specifies CASSLPQRGYEQYF.